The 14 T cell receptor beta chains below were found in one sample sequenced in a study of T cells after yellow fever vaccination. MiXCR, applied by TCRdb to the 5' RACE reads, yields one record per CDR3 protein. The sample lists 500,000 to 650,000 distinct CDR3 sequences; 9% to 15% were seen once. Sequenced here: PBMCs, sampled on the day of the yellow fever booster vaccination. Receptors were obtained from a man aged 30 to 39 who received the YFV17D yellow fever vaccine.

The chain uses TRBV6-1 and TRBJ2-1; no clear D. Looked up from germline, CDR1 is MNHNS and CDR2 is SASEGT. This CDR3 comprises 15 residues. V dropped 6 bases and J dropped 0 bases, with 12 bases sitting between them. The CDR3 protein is CASSRSLSSYNEQFF. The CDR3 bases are TGTGCCAGCAGCAGATCCCTGAGCTCCTACAATGAGCAGTTCTTC.

CDR3 sequence (DNA): TGCAGTGCTCGGGGGGAGGGGACCAGCTCCTACGAGCAGTACTTC. As protein: CSARGEGTSSYEQYF. The chain joins TRBV20-1 to TRBJ2-7; TRBD2 matches 7 bases. The CDR3 length is 15 residues. Trimming removed 5 bases from V and 0 bases from J; junction bases left unmatched: 10. From germline, CDR1 is DFQATT and CDR2 SNEGSKA (reference sequence).

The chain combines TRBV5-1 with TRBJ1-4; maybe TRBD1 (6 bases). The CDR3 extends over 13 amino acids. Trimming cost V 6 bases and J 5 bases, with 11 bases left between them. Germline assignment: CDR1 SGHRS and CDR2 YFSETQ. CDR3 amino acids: CASTRDKNEKLFF. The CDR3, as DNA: TGCGCCAGCACCAGGGACAAAAATGAAAAACTGTTTTTT.

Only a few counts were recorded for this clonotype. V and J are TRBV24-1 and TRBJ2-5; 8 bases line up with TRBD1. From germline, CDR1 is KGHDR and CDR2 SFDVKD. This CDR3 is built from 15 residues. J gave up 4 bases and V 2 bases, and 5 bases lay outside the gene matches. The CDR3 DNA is TGTGCCACCAGTGATTCCCGAGGGACAGGAGAGACCCAGTACTTC. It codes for CATSDSRGTGETQYF.

The CDR3, as DNA: TGTGCCAGCAGCTTATTGGAGCAGGTCGCGGGGACCCAGTACTTC. Encoded protein: CASSLLEQVAGTQYF. The chain uses TRBV7-2 and TRBJ2-5; D perhaps matches TRBD2 (5 bases). The CDR3 is 15 amino acids. Germline CDR1 and CDR2: SGHTA and FQGNSA. Trimming removed 2 bases from V and 7 bases from J, with 17 bases in between.

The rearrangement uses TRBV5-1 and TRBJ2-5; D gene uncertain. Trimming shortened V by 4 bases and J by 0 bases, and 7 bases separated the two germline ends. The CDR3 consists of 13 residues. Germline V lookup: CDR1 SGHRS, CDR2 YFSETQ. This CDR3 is CASSGQYQETQYF. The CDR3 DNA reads TGCGCCAGCAGCGGCCAATACCAAGAGACCCAGTACTTC.

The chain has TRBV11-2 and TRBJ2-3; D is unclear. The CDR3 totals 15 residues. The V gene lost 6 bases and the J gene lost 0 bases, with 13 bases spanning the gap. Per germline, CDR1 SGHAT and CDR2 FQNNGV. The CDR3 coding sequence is TGTGCCAGCAGTCCGAGACCCCTGAGCACAGATACGCAGTATTTT. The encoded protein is CASSPRPLSTDTQYF.

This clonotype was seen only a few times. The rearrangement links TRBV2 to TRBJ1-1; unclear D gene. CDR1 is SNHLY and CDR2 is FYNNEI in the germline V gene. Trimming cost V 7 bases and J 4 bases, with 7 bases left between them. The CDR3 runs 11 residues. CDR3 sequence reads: CASTWGTEAFF. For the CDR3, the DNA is TGTGCCAGCACCTGGGGCACTGAAGCTTTCTTT.

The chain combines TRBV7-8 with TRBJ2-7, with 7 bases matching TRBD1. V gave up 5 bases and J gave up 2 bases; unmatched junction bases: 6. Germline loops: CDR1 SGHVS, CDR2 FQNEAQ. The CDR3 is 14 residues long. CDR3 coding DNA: TGTGCCAGCAGCACGACAGGGTTCGCCTACGAGCAGTACTTC. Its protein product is CASSTTGFAYEQYF.

The CDR3 coding sequence is TGCGCCAGCAGCATGACAGGGTTGGCAGATACGCAGTATTTT. Translating it yields CASSMTGLADTQYF. The chain combines TRBV5-1 with TRBJ2-3, with 7 nucleotides matching TRBD1. The CDR3 runs to 14 residues. From germline, CDR1 is SGHRS and CDR2 YFSETQ. Losses at the gene ends were 4 bases for V and 4 bases for J; bases not matched to a gene: 6. The full variable domain, its missing parts supplied by reference TRBV5-1 and TRBJ2-3, is KAGVTQTPRYLIKTRGQQVTLSCSPISGHRSVSWYQQTPGQGLQFLFEYFSETQRNKGNFPGRFSGRQFSNSRSEMNVSTLELGDSALYLCASSMTGLADTQYFGPGTRLTVL.

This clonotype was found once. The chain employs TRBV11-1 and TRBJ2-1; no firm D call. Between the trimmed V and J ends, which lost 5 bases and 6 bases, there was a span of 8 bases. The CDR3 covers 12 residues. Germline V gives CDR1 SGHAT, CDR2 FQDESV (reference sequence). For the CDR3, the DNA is TGTGCCAGCAGCATCTACCCCAATGAGCAGTTCTTC. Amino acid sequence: CASSIYPNEQFF.

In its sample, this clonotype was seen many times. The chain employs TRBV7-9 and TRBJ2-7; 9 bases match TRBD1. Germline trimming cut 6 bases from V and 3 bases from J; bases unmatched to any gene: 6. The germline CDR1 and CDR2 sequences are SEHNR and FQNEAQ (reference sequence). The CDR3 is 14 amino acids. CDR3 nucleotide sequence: TGTGCCAGCAGTTCGGGACAGGGTTTCTACGAGCAGTACTTC. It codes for CASSSGQGFYEQYF. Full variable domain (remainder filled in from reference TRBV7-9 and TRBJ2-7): DTGVSQNPRHKITKRGQNVTFRCDPISEHNRLYWYRQTLGQGPEFLTYFQNEAQLEKSRLLSDRFSAERPKGSFSTLEIQRTEQGDSAMYLCASSSGQGFYEQYFGPGTRLTVT.

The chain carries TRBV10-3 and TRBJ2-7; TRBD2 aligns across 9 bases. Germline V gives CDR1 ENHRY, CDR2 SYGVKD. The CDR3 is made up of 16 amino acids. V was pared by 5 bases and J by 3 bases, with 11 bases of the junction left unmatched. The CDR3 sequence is CAISPNSLTSGYEQYF. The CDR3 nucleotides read TGTGCCATCAGTCCAAACAGTTTGACTAGCGGCTACGAGCAGTACTTC.

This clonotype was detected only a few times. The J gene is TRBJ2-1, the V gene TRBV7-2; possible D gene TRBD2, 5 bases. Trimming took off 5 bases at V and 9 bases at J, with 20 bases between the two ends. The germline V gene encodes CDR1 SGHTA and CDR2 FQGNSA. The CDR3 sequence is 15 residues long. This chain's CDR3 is CASSQDGLTPIEQFF. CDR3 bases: TGTGCCAGCAGCCAGGATGGACTTACCCCCATTGAGCAGTTCTTC.